This T cell receptor (beta chain) appears in the sequencing data of a study of T cells expressing NK-cell markers. Study conclusions and caveats: Of CD8+ T cells, about 1.0-8% belonged to dominant NKG2C+ clonotypes in five or six donors. In several donors, these clonotypes also led the CD3+CD56-NKG2C+ fraction. Evidence did not settle whether expanded NKG2C+ T cell clones targeted HCMV.

CDR1 and CDR2 (germline): MGHDK, SYGVNS. CDR3 length: 15 amino acids. Libraries used 5'RACE template switching adding universal primer site and UMIs. TCRdb reprocessed the 5' RACE reads and keeps a single row for each CDR3 protein, giving no DNA. The sample's table shows some 190,000 distinct CDR3 sequences. For this clonotype: What it binds is not known.

Sequences were obtained from blood T cells: a sorted CD56 or NKG2C T cell subset, CD4+ or CD8+ T cells, or bulk PBMC T cells (not recorded which). The chain carries TRBV25-1 and TRBJ1-2; TCRdb reports TRBD1, a call that lacks DNA to check it against. The source of this sequence is a man aged 18-75 years in good health. CDR3 sequence: CASSEREQGSYGYTF.